The clone carrying this T cell receptor beta chain was recorded many times. This sample stems from a study of spatial heterogeneity in lung cancer. Unique molecular identifiers, one per molecule, were present on every TCR cDNA molecule. MiXCR was run by TCRdb on the 5' RACE reads, yielding one entry per CDR3 protein. The sample yields tens of thousands of distinct CDR3 sequences, about 4.6% seen once. V was clipped by 3 bases and J by 0 bases; unmatched bases: 4. The length of the CDR3 is 16 residues. Germline loops: CDR1 SGHTA, CDR2 FQGNSA. As to time point: sample taken at primary tumor resection. From tumor, nontumor lung or frozen PBMC, whole RNA was taken unsorted for sequencing. The cohort: over 70 early-stage, untreated non-small cell lung cancer patients.

This chain uses TRBV7-2 with TRBJ2-7; TRBD2 agrees at 11 bases. The receptor was isolated from a male donor with early-stage non-small cell lung cancer. Sequences were derived from PBMCs, sampled at surgery. CDR3 in amino acids: CASSFSGRVVSYEQYF. CDR3 DNA: TGTGCCAGCAGCTTTAGCGGGAGGGTGGTCTCCTACGAGCAGTACTTC.